The 20 T cell receptor beta chains in this list originate from one sample, sequenced in a study of OX40 agonist ivuxolimab in advanced cancers. Here immunoSEQ multiplex PCR was the method, and the copy in TCRdb shows in-frame clones only, minus some. The sample lists tens of thousands of clones; 80% to 90% were seen once. This sample comprised CD4+ or CD8+ T cells sorted from blood, obtained in a trial of the OX40 agonist ivuxolimab. The receptors here all came from an adult with an advanced solid tumor such as melanoma, head and neck, liver or kidney cancer.

The rearrangement joins TRBV7-9 to TRBJ1-5; D remains unclear. CDR1 is SEHNR and CDR2 is FQNEAQ in the germline V gene (reference sequence). Trimming took 4 bases from V and 3 from J, leaving 4 bases between them. This CDR3 region has 12 residues. The CDR3 bases are TGTGCCAGCAGCTATGACAATCAGCCCCAGCATTTT. It encodes CASSYDNQPQHF.

This sequence joins TRBV6-1 and TRBJ1-5, with 9 bases matching TRBD1. This CDR3 spans 18 amino acids. Per the germline V gene, CDR1 is MNHNS and CDR2 is SASEGT. Trimming cost V 3 bases and J 0 bases; bases outside gene matches: 9. CDR3 bases: TGTGCCAGCAGTGACAGTCTTGGGACAGGGAATAGCAATCAGCCCCAGCATTTT. Its protein is CASSDSLGTGNSNQPQHF.

This clone was observed a single time. The rearrangement joins TRBV2 to TRBJ2-1; 8 nucleotides agree with TRBD1. CDR1 is SNHLY, CDR2 FYNNEI, per germline. CDR3 length: 14 amino acids. V lost 6 bases and J lost 7; bases outside the gene matches: 8. CDR3 loop: CASRGDRSHNEQFF. In DNA, the CDR3 is TGTGCCAGCAGGGGGGACAGGTCTCATAATGAGCAGTTCTTC.

The chain recombines TRBV19 with TRBJ1-5, with D perhaps TRBD1 (5 bases). This CDR3 contains 16 residues. V was shortened by 1 base and J by 3 bases, with 13 bases between the two germline ends. Germline assignment: CDR1 LNHDA and CDR2 SQIVND (reference sequence). CDR3 DNA sequence: TGTGCCAGTAGTATAGTCCAGGGCCTCTACAATCAGCCCCAGCATTTT. Encoded protein: CASSIVQGLYNQPQHF. Complete variable domain (other parts from reference TRBV19 and TRBJ1-5): DGGITQSPKYLFRKEGQNVTLSCEQNLNHDAMYWYRQDPGQGLRLIYYSQIVNDFQKGDIAEGYSVSREKKESFPLTVTSAQKNPTAFYLCASSIVQGLYNQPQHFGDGTRLSIL.

The chain employs TRBV7-3 and TRBJ2-3; 14 positions agree with TRBD2. The J segment lost 4 bases and the V segment lost 3 bases, leaving 6 bases of the junction unmatched. Germline-derived CDR1 and CDR2 are SGHTA and FQGTGA. CDR3 length equals 17 residues. CDR3 DNA sequence: TGTGCCAGCAGCTTGGGACTAGCGGGGGCATTATCAGATACGCAGTATTTT. It is translated as CASSLGLAGALSDTQYF.

The J gene is TRBJ1-2, the V gene TRBV9, with unresolved D. Trimming took 0 bases from V and 4 from J, leaving 16 bases between them. The CDR3 has 16 residues. Germline CDR1 is SGDLS and CDR2 is YYNGEE. The CDR3 sequence is CASSVATGVVVYGYTF. As DNA, the CDR3 is TGTGCCAGCAGCGTAGCTACTGGGGTGGTGGTCTATGGCTACACCTTC.

A single count supports this clone. CDR3 amino acids: CASSQDSGPFDEQYF. The CDR3 region has the DNA TGTGCCAGCAGCCAAGATTCGGGACCCTTCGACGAGCAGTACTTC. V and J are TRBV14 and TRBJ2-7; D possibly matches TRBD1 or TRBD2 (5 bases each). V lost 0 bases, J lost 5 bases, and 14 bases lay in between. The V gene's germline CDR1 is SGHDN and CDR2 FVKESK. This CDR3 comprises 15 residues.

The V and J genes are TRBV6-4 and TRBJ2-1, with TRBD1 identical over 9 bases. CDR1 is MRHNA and CDR2 is SNTAGT in the germline V gene. The CDR3 is 15 amino acids. V trimming: 5 bases; J trimming: 5 bases; junction bases outside the gene matches: 7. This chain's CDR3 is CASSPGQGVHNEQFF. The CDR3 coding sequence is TGTGCCAGCAGTCCGGGACAGGGAGTCCACAATGAGCAGTTCTTC.

V and J are TRBV7-2 and TRBJ2-5; tentatively, D is TRBD1 (5 bases). Germline V CDR1 and CDR2: SGHTA, FQGNSA. The CDR3 sequence is 15 residues long. Trimming shortened V by 1 base and J by 2 bases, and 11 bases separated the two germline ends. The CDR3 bases are TGTGCCAGCAGCTTAGTTCAGGGAATACAAGAGACCCAGTACTTC. Protein: CASSLVQGIQETQYF.

The chain links TRBV9 to TRBJ2-1; D gene unclear. Trimming removed 4 bases at V and 7 bases at J, with 6 bases between. Germline loops: CDR1 SGDLS, CDR2 YYNGEE. This CDR3 is built from 11 residues. CDR3 DNA: TGTGCCAGCAGCTCGTTAAATGAGCAGTTCTTC. This codes for CASSSLNEQFF.

The chain uses TRBV18 and TRBJ2-2; maybe TRBD2 (5 bases). CDR1 is KGHSH, CDR2 LQKENI, per germline. The CDR3 length is 15 residues. V was clipped by 4 bases and J by 6 bases, with 15 bases between them. This chain's CDR3 is CASSRYDEGAGELFF. The CDR3 DNA is TGTGCCAGCTCACGTTACGACGAGGGTGCCGGGGAGCTGTTTTTT.

The chain combines TRBV5-1 with TRBJ2-2, with D hard to call. V dropped 5 bases and J dropped 0 bases, with 8 bases sitting between them. The V gene's germline CDR1 is SGHRS and CDR2 YFSETQ. The CDR3 is made up of 14 amino acids. CDR3 DNA sequence: TGCGCCAGCAGATGGACGACGAACACCGGGGAGCTGTTTTTT. Its protein is CASRWTTNTGELFF.

The V gene is TRBV19, the J gene TRBJ2-3; weak D call: TRBD2 (6 bases). The germline V and J ends were trimmed by 1 base and 5 bases, with 10 bases remaining between them. Germline V gene data show CDR1 as LNHDA and CDR2 as SQIVND (reference sequence). There are 14 residues in the CDR3. CDR3 sequence: CASSIGASEDTQYF. CDR3 sequence (DNA): TGTGCCAGTAGTATAGGGGCTAGCGAAGATACGCAGTATTTT.

J is TRBJ2-3 and V is TRBV7-2, with 11 positions matching TRBD2. Germline-derived CDR1 and CDR2 are SGHTA and FQGNSA. V lost 0 bases to trimming and J lost 5 bases; unmatched junction nucleotides: 4. The CDR3 contains 16 residues. Here the CDR3 reads CASSLALAGGQDTQYF. The CDR3 coding sequence is TGTGCCAGCAGCTTAGCGCTAGCGGGGGGACAAGATACGCAGTATTTT.

This chain joins TRBV7-3 and TRBJ2-7; TRBD1 aligns across 7 bases. The trim removed 5 bases at V and 0 bases at J, leaving 7 bases unmatched. The germline CDR1 and CDR2 sequences are SGHTA and FQGTGA. CDR3 size: 15 residues. The CDR3 sequence is CASSVAQGPSYEQYF. In DNA form, the CDR3 reads TGTGCCAGCAGCGTAGCACAGGGGCCCTCCTACGAGCAGTACTTC. Using reference TRBV7-3 and TRBJ2-7 for the parts outside the CDR3, the full variable domain is GAGVSQTPSNKVTEKGKYVELRCDPISGHTALYWYRQSLGQGPEFLIYFQGTGAADDSGLPNDRFFAVRPEGSVSTLKIQRTERGDSAVYLCASSVAQGPSYEQYFGPGTRLTVT.

CDR3 sequence (DNA): TGTGCCATCAGGGATGATTCCTCCTACGAGCAGTACTTC. Protein sequence: CAIRDDSSYEQYF. This chain uses TRBV10-3 with TRBJ2-7, with unresolved D. V was clipped by 6 bases and J by 0 bases, with 9 bases between them. From germline, CDR1 is ENHRY and CDR2 SYGVKD. The CDR3 totals 13 residues.

This clone appeared a few times. V usage is TRBV28 and J usage is TRBJ2-1; D may be TRBD1 or TRBD2 (5 bases each). This CDR3 contains 15 residues. Trimming removed 3 bases at V and 0 bases at J, with 9 bases between. CDR1 is MDHEN, CDR2 SYDVKM, per germline. The CDR3 DNA follows: TGTGCCAGCAGTTTGGGACCTAGCTCCTACAATGAGCAGTTCTTC. Residues: CASSLGPSSYNEQFF.

V usage is TRBV7-2 and J usage is TRBJ1-2; no clear D. Trimming left V 5 bases short and J 3 bases short, with 7 bases between. This CDR3 is 12 amino acids long. The germline V gene encodes CDR1 SGHTA and CDR2 FQGNSA. The CDR3 DNA sequence: TGTGCCAGCAGCCTCGCCGACTATGGCTACACCTTC. It encodes CASSLADYGYTF.

V gene TRBV5-4 combines with J gene TRBJ2-4, with no clear D. This CDR3 spans 14 amino acids. V lost 4 bases and J 5 bases, leaving 13 bases between the germline ends. CDR1 and CDR2 from the germline V gene are SGHNT and YYREEE (reference sequence). The CDR3 sequence is CASSTSPTENIQYF. For the CDR3, the DNA is TGTGCCAGCAGCACCTCCCCCACAGAAAACATTCAGTACTTC.

The rearrangement links TRBV19 to TRBJ1-5; D may be TRBD1 (5 bases). The CDR3 length is 12 residues. Between the trimmed V and J ends, which lost 2 bases and 7 bases, there was a span of 6 bases. CDR1 is LNHDA, CDR2 SQIVND, per germline (reference sequence). The CDR3: CASSIQGQPQHF. CDR3 bases: TGTGCCAGTAGTATACAGGGACAGCCCCAGCATTTT.